This T cell receptor (beta chain) was recovered during a study of CD8 T cells in Susac syndrome (dated by TCRdb to the late 2010s). Regarding the complete study: Whether CD8+ T cell activation and differentiation in Susac syndrome was antigen driven was tested using repertoire sequencing. CD8+ T cell repertoire clonality was compared between 11 to 12 healthy donors, some 14 Susac syndrome patients and approximately 16 multiple sclerosis patients.

RNA was extracted using the RNeasy kit, and about 0.45 to 1 microgram was reverse transcribed with random hexamers. The immunoSEQ multiplex PCR assay, which covers 54 Vbeta and 13 Jbeta segments, was used to amplify TCR beta CDR3 regions. Bias from PCR amplification was corrected by using a synthetic template baseline for primer optimization and for computational correction. Turning to the authors' computational methods: Only productive sequences were kept, with reads annotated to V, D and J genes according to IMGT and analyzed in immunoSEQ Analyzer. To calculate clonality, Shannon entropy was normalized by log2 of the number of productive unique sequences and then subtracted from one. For each patient and control, public and private clones were evaluated within the 100 most prevalent clones. Clones were defined as Susac-specific when absent from the healthy and MS cohorts, from approximately 1,100 published viral clones and from other ImmuneACCESS disease sequences. In-frame beta chains were kept once TCRdb had trimmed the public reads at Q25 with fastp and called clones with MiXCR. All rows with the same CDR3 protein become a single entry with the most common DNA and genes. The V and J calls and clone size come from TCRdb's table, not from the authors' own analysis. The table for this sample lists around 200,000 distinct CDR3 sequences; 92% of them were counted only once. The ten largest account for approximately 0.13% of the sample.

About this clonotype itself: Its antigen is still unknown. The record has no base qualities; no much larger clone is one base away.

Peripheral blood CD8+ and CD4+ T cells from healthy donors, Susac syndrome patients and multiple sclerosis patients were profiled using high-throughput TCR beta sequencing. The multiple sclerosis controls were treatment-naive patients whose relapsing-remitting disease, either stable or active, fulfilled the revised McDonald criteria. Bulk CD8+ and CD4+ T cells were purified magnetically by negative isolation, whereas CD8+ TEMRA cells were enriched by FACS. Blood was collected in EDTA tubes and processed within 24 hours, with PBMCs isolated through density gradient centrifugation. PBMCs intended for TCR sequencing were cryopreserved in liquid nitrogen and were subsequently thawed in a 37 degrees C water bath. The sorted or isolated CD4+, CD8+ and CD8+ TEMRA cells reached a purity of at least 90%. V is pruned by 2 bases and J by 9 bases, leaving 10 bases of the junction without a gene match. As encoded in the germline V gene, CDR1 is SGDLS while CDR2 is YYNGEE. Reading from cysteine to phenylalanine, the CDR3 counts 14 amino acids. Only the CDR3 part of the read is kept: 42 bases, read in frame from the first base.

Beyond this particular receptor, the publication reports: The number of individuals in the TCR sequencing and HLA analysis was recognized as being relatively small.

The sample was CD8+ T cells from PBMCs. In this chain, TRBV9 is recombined with TRBJ1-1, with 7 bases matching TRBD1. This receptor was identified in a human donor with multiple sclerosis. The CDR3 loop reads CASSVTGEDAKAFF. In nucleotides, the sequence is TGTGCCAGCAGCGTTACAGGGGAGGACGCAAAAGCTTTCTTT.